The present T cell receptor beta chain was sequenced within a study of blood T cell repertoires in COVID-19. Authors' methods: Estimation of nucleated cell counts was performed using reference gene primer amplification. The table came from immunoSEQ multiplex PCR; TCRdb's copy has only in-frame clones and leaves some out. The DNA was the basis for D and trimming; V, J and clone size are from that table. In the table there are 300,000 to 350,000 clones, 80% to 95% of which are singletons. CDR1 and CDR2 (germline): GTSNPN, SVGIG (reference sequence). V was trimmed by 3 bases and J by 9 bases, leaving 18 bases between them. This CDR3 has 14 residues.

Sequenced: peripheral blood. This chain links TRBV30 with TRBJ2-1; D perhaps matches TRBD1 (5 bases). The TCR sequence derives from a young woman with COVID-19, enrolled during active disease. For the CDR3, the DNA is TGTGCCTGGAGATGGGGCCCCGGAATTGGTGAGCAGTTCTTC. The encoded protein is CAWRWGPGIGEQFF.